The entry that follows covers one T cell receptor beta chain sequence. Its specificity is not known. The germline gives CDR1 SGHRS, CDR2 YFSETQ. The CDR3 length is 15 residues. V was shortened by 5 bases and J by 2 bases, with 14 bases between the two germline ends. Sequencing used immunoSEQ multiplex PCR; TCRdb keeps in-frame clones, though not all of them. The repertoire consists of over 90,000 clones, with roughly 91% occurring once and the leading ten covering approximately 0.18%. The data derive from a study of graft-versus-host responses after intestinal transplantation. Study at large: Recipients were given multivisceral, liver-intestinal, or isolated intestinal transplants. Anti-thymocyte globulin induction preceded around 3 years of tacrolimus and steroid maintenance in all recipients. Overall study results and limits: Marrow from the recipient contained GvH clones, some of which had appeared first in ileum or blood.

The chain has TRBV5-1 and TRBJ2-1; D is perhaps TRBD1 (6 bases). The sample here was unstimulated CD4+ T cells sorted from spleen or lymph node cells, taken before transplant. This clonotype was sampled from a human donor who was the organ donor for an intestinal transplant. The CDR3 nucleotides read TGCGCCAGCAGAATTCGGACAGCTACCTACAATGAGCAGTTCTTC. It is translated as CASRIRTATYNEQFF.